This T cell receptor beta chain is drawn from a study of immune heterogeneity within non-small cell lung tumors. The starting template was genomic DNA from bulk tumor, around 660 ng per sample. Widely spaced biopsies, several per primary tumor, were obtained at surgery. The study cohort was described as untreated, and its members had newly diagnosed non-small cell lung cancer. They went on to have curative surgery. A multiplex PCR containing 32 V primers and 13 J primers was used to amplify TCR beta CDR3. One entry per CDR3 protein, called by TCRdb with MiXCR from the multiplex PCR reads. The sample contains approximately 29,000 distinct CDR3 sequences, around 28% of which appear only once. The table lists this clonotype with many counts. V was cut by 3 bases and J by 1 base, with 6 bases left in between. The germline V gene has CDR1 LGHDT and CDR2 YNNKEL (reference sequence). The CDR3 has 13 amino acids.

The clonotype originates from a man aged 35 to 55 with non-small cell lung cancer. The sequenced material came from lung tumor tissue. The rearrangement links TRBV3-1 to TRBJ1-2, with D uncertain. The CDR3 nucleotides are TGTGCCAGCAGCCAGGGATTTAACTATGGCTACACCTTC. Protein: CASSQGFNYGYTF.